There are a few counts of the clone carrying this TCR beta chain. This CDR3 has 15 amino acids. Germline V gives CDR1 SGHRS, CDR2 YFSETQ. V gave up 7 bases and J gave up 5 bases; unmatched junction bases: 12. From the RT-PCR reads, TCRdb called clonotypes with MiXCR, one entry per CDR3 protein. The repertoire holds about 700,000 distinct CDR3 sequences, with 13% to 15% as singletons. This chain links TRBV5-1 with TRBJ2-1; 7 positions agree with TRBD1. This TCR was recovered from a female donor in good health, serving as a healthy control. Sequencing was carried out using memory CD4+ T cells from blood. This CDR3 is CASARFDRENNEQFF. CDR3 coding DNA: TGCGCCAGCGCCCGATTCGACAGGGAAAACAATGAGCAGTTCTTC. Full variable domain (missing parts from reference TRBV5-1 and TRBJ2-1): KAGVTQTPRYLIKTRGQQVTLSCSPISGHRSVSWYQQTPGQGLQFLFEYFSETQRNKGNFPGRFSGRQFSNSRSEMNVSTLELGDSALYLCASARFDRENNEQFFGPGTRLTVL.